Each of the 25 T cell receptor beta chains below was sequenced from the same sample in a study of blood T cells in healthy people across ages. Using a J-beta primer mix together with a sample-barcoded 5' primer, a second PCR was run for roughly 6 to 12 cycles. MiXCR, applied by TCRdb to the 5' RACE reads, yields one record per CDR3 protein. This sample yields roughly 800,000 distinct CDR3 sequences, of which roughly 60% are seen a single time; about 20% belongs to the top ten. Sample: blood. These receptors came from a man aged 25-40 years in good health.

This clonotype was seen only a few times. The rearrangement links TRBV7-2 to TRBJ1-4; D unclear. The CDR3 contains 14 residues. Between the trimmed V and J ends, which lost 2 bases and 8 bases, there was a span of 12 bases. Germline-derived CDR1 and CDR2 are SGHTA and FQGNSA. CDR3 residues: CASSLYGVGEKLFF. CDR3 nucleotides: TGTGCCAGCAGCTTATACGGGGTGGGCGAAAAACTGTTTTTT.

The CDR3 sequence: CASNLMTNSPLHF. CDR3 DNA sequence: TGTGCCAGCAACCTTATGACTAATTCACCCCTCCACTTT. The chain uses TRBV7-9 and TRBJ1-6; unclear D gene. The CDR3 loop spans 13 amino acids. The V end was cut by 7 bases, the J end by 6 bases, with 10 bases between. Germline CDR1 and CDR2: SEHNR and FQNEAQ (reference sequence).

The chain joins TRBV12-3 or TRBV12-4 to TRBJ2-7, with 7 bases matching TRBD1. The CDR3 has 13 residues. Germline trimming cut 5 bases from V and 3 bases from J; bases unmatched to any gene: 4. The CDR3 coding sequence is TGTGCCAGCAGTCCCGGACAGGACTACGAGCAGTACTTC. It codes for CASSPGQDYEQYF.

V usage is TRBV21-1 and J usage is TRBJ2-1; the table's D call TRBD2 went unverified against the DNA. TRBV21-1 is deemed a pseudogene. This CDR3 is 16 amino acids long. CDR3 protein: CASSKERGKSYNEQFF. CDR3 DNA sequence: TGTGCCAGCAGCAAAGAAAGAGGGAAAAGCTACAATGAGCAGTTCTTC.

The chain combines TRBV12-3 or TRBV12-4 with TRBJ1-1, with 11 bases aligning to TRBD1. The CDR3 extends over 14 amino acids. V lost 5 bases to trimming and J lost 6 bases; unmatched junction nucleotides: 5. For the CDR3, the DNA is TGTGCCAGCAGTAGGGGACAGGGGGTGTCTGAAGCTTTCTTT. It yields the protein CASSRGQGVSEAFF.

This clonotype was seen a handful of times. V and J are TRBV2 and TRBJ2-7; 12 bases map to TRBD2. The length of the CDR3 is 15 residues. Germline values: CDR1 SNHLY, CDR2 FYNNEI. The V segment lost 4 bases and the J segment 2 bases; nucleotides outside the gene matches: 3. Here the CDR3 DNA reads TGTGCCAGCAGTGTACTAGCGGGGGGTGCCTACGAGCAGTACTTC. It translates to CASSVLAGGAYEQYF. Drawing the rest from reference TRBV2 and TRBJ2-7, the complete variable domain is EPEVTQTPSHQVTQMGQEVILRCVPISNHLYFYWYRQILGQKVEFLVSFYNNEISEKSEIFDDQFSVERPDGSNFTLKIRSTKLEDSAMYFCASSVLAGGAYEQYFGPGTRLTVT.

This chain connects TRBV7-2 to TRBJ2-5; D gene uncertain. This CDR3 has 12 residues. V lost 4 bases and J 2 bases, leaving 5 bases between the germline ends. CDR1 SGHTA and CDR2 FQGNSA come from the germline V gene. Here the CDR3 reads CASSSKQETQYF. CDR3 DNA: TGTGCCAGCAGCTCCAAACAAGAGACCCAGTACTTC.

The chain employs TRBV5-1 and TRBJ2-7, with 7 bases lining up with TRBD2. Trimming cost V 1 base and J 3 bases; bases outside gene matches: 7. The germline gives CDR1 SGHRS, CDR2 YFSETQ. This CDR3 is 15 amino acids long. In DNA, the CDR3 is TGCGCCAGCAGCTTGAAGAGCGGGGTGGACTACGAGCAGTACTTC. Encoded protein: CASSLKSGVDYEQYF.

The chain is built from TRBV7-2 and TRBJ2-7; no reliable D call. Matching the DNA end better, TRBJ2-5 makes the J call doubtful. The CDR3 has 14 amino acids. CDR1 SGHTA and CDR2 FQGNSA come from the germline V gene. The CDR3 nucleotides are TGTGCCAGCAGCGCAGCCCGTTTAGGAGAGACCCAGTACTTC. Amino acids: CASSAARLGETQYF.

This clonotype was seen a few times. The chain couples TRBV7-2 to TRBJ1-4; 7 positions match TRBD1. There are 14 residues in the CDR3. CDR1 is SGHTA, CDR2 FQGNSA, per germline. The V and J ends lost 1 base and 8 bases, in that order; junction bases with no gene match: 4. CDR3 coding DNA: TGTGCCAGCAGCTTAGGCGGACAGGCGGAAAAACTGTTTTTT. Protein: CASSLGGQAEKLFF.

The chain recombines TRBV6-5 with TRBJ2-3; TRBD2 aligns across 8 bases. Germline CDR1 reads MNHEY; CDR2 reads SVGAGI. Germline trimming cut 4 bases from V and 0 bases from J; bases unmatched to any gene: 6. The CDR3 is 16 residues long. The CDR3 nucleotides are TGTGCCAGCAGTTTCCAGACTAGCGCAAGCACAGATACGCAGTATTTT. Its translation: CASSFQTSASTDTQYF.

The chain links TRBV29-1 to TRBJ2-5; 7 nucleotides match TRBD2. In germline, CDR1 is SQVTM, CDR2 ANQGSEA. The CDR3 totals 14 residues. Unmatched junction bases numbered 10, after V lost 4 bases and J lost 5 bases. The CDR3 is CSVALAVDGETQYF. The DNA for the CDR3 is TGCAGCGTTGCTCTAGCGGTAGACGGTGAGACCCAGTACTTC. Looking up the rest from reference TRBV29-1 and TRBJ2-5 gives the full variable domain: SAVISQKPSRDICQRGTSLTIQCQVDSQVTMMFWYRQQPGQSLTLIATANQGSEATYESGFVIDKFPISRPNLTFSTLTVSNMSPEDSSIYLCSVALAVDGETQYFGPGTRLLVL.

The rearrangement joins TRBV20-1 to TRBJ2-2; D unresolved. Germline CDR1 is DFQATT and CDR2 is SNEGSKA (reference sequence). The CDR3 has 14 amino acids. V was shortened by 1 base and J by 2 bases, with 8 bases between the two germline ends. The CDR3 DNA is TGCAGTGCTAGAGGCGACACCAACACCGGGGAGCTGTTTTTT. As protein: CSARGDTNTGELFF.

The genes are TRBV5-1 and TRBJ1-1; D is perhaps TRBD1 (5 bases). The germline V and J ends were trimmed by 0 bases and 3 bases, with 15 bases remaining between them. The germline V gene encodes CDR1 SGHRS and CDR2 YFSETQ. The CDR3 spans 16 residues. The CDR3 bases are TGCGCCAGCAGCTTGGGGGGCGGGGGGTTGGACACTGAAGCTTTCTTT. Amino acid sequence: CASSLGGGGLDTEAFF.

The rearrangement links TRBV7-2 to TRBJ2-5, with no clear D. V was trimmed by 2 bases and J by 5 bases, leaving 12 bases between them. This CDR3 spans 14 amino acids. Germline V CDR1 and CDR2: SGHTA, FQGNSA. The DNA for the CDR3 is TGTGCCAGCAGCTTACGGTGGAGAGCGGAGACCCAGTACTTC. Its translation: CASSLRWRAETQYF.

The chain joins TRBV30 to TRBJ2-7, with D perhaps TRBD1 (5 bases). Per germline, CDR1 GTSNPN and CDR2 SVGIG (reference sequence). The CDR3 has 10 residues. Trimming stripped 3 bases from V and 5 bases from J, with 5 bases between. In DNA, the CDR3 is TGTGCCTGGAGGGACAACGAGCAGTACTTC. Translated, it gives CAWRDNEQYF.

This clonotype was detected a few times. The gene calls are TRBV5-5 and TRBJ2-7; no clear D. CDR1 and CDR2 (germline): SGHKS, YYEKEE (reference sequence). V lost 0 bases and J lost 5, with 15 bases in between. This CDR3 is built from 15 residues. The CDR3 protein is CASSLAAQVVHEQYF. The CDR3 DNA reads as TGTGCCAGCAGCTTGGCGGCTCAGGTCGTCCACGAGCAGTACTTC.

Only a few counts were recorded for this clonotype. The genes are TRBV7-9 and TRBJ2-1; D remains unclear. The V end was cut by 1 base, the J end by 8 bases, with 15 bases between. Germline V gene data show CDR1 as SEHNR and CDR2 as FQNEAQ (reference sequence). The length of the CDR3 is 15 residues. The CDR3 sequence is CASSLEPVLGDEQFF. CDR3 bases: TGTGCCAGCAGCTTAGAACCCGTCCTCGGCGATGAGCAGTTCTTC. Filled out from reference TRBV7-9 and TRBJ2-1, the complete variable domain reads DTGVSQNPRHKITKRGQNVTFRCDPISEHNRLYWYRQTLGQGPEFLTYFQNEAQLEKSRLLSDRFSAERPKGSFSTLEIQRTEQGDSAMYLCASSLEPVLGDEQFFGPGTRLTVL.

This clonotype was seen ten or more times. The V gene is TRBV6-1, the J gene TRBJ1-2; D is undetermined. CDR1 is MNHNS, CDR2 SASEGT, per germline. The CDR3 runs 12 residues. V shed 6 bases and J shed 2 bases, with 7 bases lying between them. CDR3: CASSPINYGYTF. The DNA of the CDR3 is TGTGCCAGCAGCCCTATCAACTATGGCTACACCTTC.

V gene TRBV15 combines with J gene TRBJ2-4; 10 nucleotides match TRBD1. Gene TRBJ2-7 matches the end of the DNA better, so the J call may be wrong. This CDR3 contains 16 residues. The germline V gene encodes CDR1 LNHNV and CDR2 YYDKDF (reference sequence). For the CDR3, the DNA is TGTGCCACCAGCAACAGGGACAGGGGCTATACCTACGAGCAGTACTTC. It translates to CATSNRDRGYTYEQYF.

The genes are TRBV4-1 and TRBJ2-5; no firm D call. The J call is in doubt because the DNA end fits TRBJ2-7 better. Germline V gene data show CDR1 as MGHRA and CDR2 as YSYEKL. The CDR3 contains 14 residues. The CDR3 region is CASSQVSSLYEQYF. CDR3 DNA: TGCGCCAGCAGCCAAGTTTCCAGCCTATACGAGCAGTACTTC.

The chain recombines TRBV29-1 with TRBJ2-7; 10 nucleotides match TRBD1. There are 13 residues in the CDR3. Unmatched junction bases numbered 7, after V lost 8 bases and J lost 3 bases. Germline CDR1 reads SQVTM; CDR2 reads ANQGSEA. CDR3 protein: CSIIRTGGYEQYF. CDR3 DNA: TGCAGCATAATAAGGACAGGGGGCTACGAGCAGTACTTC.

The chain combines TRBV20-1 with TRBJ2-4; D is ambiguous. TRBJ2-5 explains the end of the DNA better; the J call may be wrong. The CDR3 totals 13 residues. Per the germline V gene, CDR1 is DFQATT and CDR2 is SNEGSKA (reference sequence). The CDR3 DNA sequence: TGCAGTGCTACTCCTACAGCCCAAGAGACCCAGTACTTC. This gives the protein CSATPTAQETQYF.

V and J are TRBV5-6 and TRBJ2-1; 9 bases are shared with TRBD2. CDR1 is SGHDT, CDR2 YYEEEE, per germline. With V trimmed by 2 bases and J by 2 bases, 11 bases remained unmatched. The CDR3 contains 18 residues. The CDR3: CASSFLAGGPEPYNEQFF. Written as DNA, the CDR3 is TGTGCCAGCAGCTTCCTTGCGGGAGGGCCCGAGCCCTACAATGAGCAGTTCTTC.

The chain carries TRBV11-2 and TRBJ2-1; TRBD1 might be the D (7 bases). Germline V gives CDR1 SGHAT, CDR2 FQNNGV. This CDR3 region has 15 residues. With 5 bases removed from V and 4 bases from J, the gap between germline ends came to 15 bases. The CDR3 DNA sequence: TGTGCCAGCAGCCCCAGGGGGGCGACGTACAATGAGCAGTTCTTC. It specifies CASSPRGATYNEQFF.